Following are 14 T cell receptor beta chains from one sample sequenced in a study of human T cells and chemical hapten exposure. As for time point: patch test 2, 6 weeks after DPC sensitization. Treatment meaning: therapeutic diphenylcyclopropenone sensitization with weekly scalp DPC. TCRdb processed the RACE reads anew with MiXCR; each CDR3 protein has one entry. The table lists about 140,000 distinct CDR3 sequences, 12% of them singletons. Sequencing was performed on whole blood, taken in connection with sensitization to the hapten diphenylcyclopropenone (DPC). Every receptor here comes from a woman aged 45-59 years with alopecia areata. Some clones in this sample may be carry-over from other donors' samples.

This clonotype has only a few counts. The chain carries TRBV18 and TRBJ2-1, with 7 bases aligning to TRBD2. The trim removed 7 bases at V and 0 bases at J, leaving 9 bases unmatched. The germline CDR1 and CDR2 sequences are KGHSH and LQKENI. The CDR3 is made up of 16 amino acids. The CDR3 sequence: CASLSLSGSSYNEQFF. DNA for the CDR3: TGTGCCAGCTTAAGCCTTAGCGGGTCCTCCTACAATGAGCAGTTCTTC.

This chain links TRBV29-1 with TRBJ2-7; 9 nucleotides line up with TRBD1. The germline gives CDR1 SQVTM, CDR2 ANQGSEA. The length of the CDR3 is 14 residues. Trimming cost V 4 bases and J 2 bases; bases outside gene matches: 6. The CDR3 coding sequence is TGCAGCGTTGTGGGGACAGGGTATCCCTACGAGCAGTACTTC. The encoded protein is CSVVGTGYPYEQYF.

This clonotype was observed a handful of times. The chain joins TRBV6-6 to TRBJ1-5; 11 bases map to TRBD1. V shed 7 bases and J 10 bases; nucleotides not matched to a gene: 18. Per the germline V gene, CDR1 is MNHNY and CDR2 is SVGAGI (reference sequence). CDR3 length: 17 residues. In DNA, the CDR3 is TGTGCCAGCACCCCTCCACGCCCCGGGACAGGGGGAGGACCCCAGCATTTT. As protein: CASTPPRPGTGGGPQHF.

This clonotype was seen at least ten times. V usage is TRBV7-8 and J usage is TRBJ2-2; TRBD2 agrees at 10 bases. V gave up 1 base and J gave up 2 bases; unmatched junction bases: 4. Germline lookup yields CDR1 SGHVS and CDR2 FQNEAQ. This CDR3 region has 17 residues. The CDR3 DNA reads as TGTGCCAGCAGCTTAGTTCCTAGCGGGAGAAACACCGGGGAGCTGTTTTTT. It encodes CASSLVPSGRNTGELFF.

This clonotype came up many times. The V call is TRBV19, the J call TRBJ2-4; TRBD1 aligns across 8 bases. Unmatched junction bases numbered 10, after V lost 6 bases and J lost 9 bases. Germline assignment: CDR1 LNHDA and CDR2 SQIVND (reference sequence). CDR3 size: 14 residues. The CDR3 nucleotides are TGTGCCAGTAGCCCGGACAGGGTGGGAAGCATTCAGTACTTC. The encoded protein is CASSPDRVGSIQYF.

This clonotype was detected a few times. This chain joins TRBV7-2 and TRBJ2-1; D may be TRBD1 (5 bases). This CDR3 has 14 residues. CDR1 SGHTA and CDR2 FQGNSA come from the germline V gene. The ends were cut back, 5 bases at V and 8 bases at J, with 16 bases in the middle. The CDR3, as DNA: TGTGCCAGCAGCCCTAGGGCCTGGGGCGATGAGCAGTTCTTC. Translation: CASSPRAWGDEQFF.

A few counts support this clonotype. The chain combines TRBV7-2 with TRBJ2-7; TRBD2 agrees at 8 bases. Germline CDR1 SGHTA, CDR2 FQGNSA. V lost 4 bases and J lost 3; bases outside the gene matches: 2. The CDR3 totals 13 residues. CDR3 residues: CASSSSGSYEQYF. CDR3 sequence (DNA): TGTGCCAGCAGCTCCAGCGGGAGCTACGAGCAGTACTTC.

V and J are TRBV2 and TRBJ2-7, with no clear D. Per the germline V gene, CDR1 is SNHLY and CDR2 is FYNNEI. This CDR3 has 12 amino acids. V dropped 7 bases and J dropped 2 bases, with 9 bases sitting between them. The CDR3 reads CASMGMAYEQYF. The CDR3 region has the DNA TGTGCCAGCATGGGGATGGCCTACGAGCAGTACTTC.

The V call is TRBV7-9, the J call TRBJ2-7; D remains ambiguous. The ends were cut back, 0 bases at V and 5 bases at J, with 8 bases in the middle. The CDR3 loop spans 13 amino acids. Germline CDR1 reads SEHNR; CDR2 reads FQNEAQ (reference sequence). CDR3 amino acids: CASSLASPDEQYF. CDR3 DNA: TGTGCCAGCAGCTTAGCCAGCCCCGACGAGCAGTACTTC.

This clonotype was seen only a few times. The rearrangement joins TRBV7-6 to TRBJ2-5, with 14 bases matching TRBD2. The CDR3 extends over 16 amino acids. J lost 4 bases, V lost 5 bases, and 6 bases had no gene match. Per the germline V gene, CDR1 is SGHVS and CDR2 is FNYEAQ. This CDR3 reads CASSLGLAGGSETQYF. The CDR3 DNA follows: TGTGCCAGCAGCCTAGGACTAGCGGGAGGATCAGAGACCCAGTACTTC.

This clonotype was observed at least ten times. The CDR3 DNA follows: TGTGCCAGCAGCCATAATCCCGGCGTTGGGAGGACGGGTACAGAGACCCAGTACTTC. Its protein is CASSHNPGVGRTGTETQYF. The V and J genes are TRBV11-2 and TRBJ2-5; D possibly corresponds to TRBD2 (6 bases). CDR1 SGHAT and CDR2 FQNNGV come from the germline V gene. Trimming cost V 5 bases and J 4 bases, with 29 bases left between them. The CDR3 loop spans 19 amino acids.

Many counts were recorded for this clonotype. The V gene is TRBV28, the J gene TRBJ2-3; 11 bases align to TRBD2. Germline CDR1 reads MDHEN; CDR2 reads SYDVKM. Unmatched junction bases numbered 4, after V lost 5 bases and J lost 0 bases. This CDR3 spans 16 amino acids. In nucleotides, the CDR3 is TGTGCCAGCAGTACATGGACTAGCGGGAGCACAGATACGCAGTATTTT. Residues: CASSTWTSGSTDTQYF.

This clonotype occurred a few times. The chain employs TRBV30 and TRBJ1-3, with D perhaps TRBD1 (6 bases). CDR1 GTSNPN and CDR2 SVGIG come from the germline V gene (reference sequence). The CDR3 extends over 16 amino acids. With 4 bases removed from V and 0 bases from J, the gap between germline ends came to 16 bases. CDR3: CAWTRRGGVSGNTIYF. The DNA for the CDR3 is TGTGCCTGGACTCGCAGAGGGGGGGTCTCTGGAAACACCATATATTTT.

This rearrangement joins TRBV29-1 to TRBJ2-1, with D perhaps matching TRBD1 or TRBD2 (7 bases each). There are 16 residues in the CDR3. Deletions cut 3 bases from V and 0 bases from J, with 15 bases between. Germline CDR1 reads SQVTM; CDR2 reads ANQGSEA. CDR3 in amino acids: CSVDGGTASSYNEQFF. CDR3 DNA: TGCAGCGTTGACGGGGGGACAGCTAGCTCCTACAATGAGCAGTTCTTC.